The T cell receptor beta chain described here comes from a study of blood T cell repertoires in COVID-19. For the study at large: Whether acute or convalescent, the COVID-19 samples came from the United States, Italy and Spain. T cells, B-cell-depleted T cells, or PBMCs supplied cDNA or gDNA.

Original analysis: Estimation of nucleated cell counts was performed using reference gene primer amplification. Using immunoSEQ multiplex PCR, the repertoire was profiled, and TCRdb retains in-frame clones only, with some absent. The V and J calls and clone size come from that table; D and trimming were worked out from the DNA. The table records about 370,000 clones, more than 80% of them present only once. Those enrolled in Seattle joined during active infection and were followed longitudinally afterward. Input material: peripheral blood. This sequence was found in a woman between 25 and 40 years old with COVID-19, enrolled during active disease.

The CDR3 bases are TGTGCCAGCTCACCAGAAGTTATGACAGGGCCCACTGAAGCTTTCTTT. Translating it yields CASSPEVMTGPTEAFF. V gene TRBV18 combines with J gene TRBJ1-1, with 7 bases aligning to TRBD1. V gave up 2 bases and J gave up 4 bases; unmatched junction bases: 10. The CDR3 spans 16 residues. CDR1 and CDR2 from the germline V gene are KGHSH and LQKENI.